This T cell receptor beta chain stems from a study of T cells after yellow fever vaccination. The table lists this clonotype with many counts. Its antigen is not identified. TCRdb itself ran the 5' RACE reads through MiXCR, one entry per CDR3 protein. The sample lists 60,000 to 75,000 distinct CDR3 sequences; about 6.5% were seen once. Whole-study findings and limits: Clones that expanded after primary vaccination mostly reappeared after the booster (96% CD4, 88% CD8).

The CDR3 contains 14 residues. Per the germline V gene, CDR1 is MDHEN and CDR2 is SYDVKM. V trimming: 5 bases; J trimming: 3 bases; junction bases outside the gene matches: 2. The source of this sequence is a young man who received the YFV17D yellow fever vaccine. The sequencing used CD8+ T cells sorted from PBMCs, collected approximately 40 days after the first yellow fever vaccination. This chain connects TRBV28 to TRBJ2-3, with TRBD2 matching over 10 bases. The CDR3 coding sequence is TGTGCCAGCAGTGGACTAGCGGAGACAGATACGCAGTATTTT. It encodes CASSGLAETDTQYF.